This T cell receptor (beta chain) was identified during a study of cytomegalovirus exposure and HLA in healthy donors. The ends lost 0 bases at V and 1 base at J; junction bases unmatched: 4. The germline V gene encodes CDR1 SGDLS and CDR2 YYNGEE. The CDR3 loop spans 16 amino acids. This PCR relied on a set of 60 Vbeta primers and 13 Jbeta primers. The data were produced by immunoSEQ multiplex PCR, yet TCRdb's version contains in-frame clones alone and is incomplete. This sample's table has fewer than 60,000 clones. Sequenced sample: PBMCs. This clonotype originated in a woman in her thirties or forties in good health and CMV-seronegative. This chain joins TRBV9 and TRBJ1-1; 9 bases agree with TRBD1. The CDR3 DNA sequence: TGTGCCAGCAGCGTAGCTCCGGGACAGGGGAACACTGAAGCTTTCTTT. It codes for CASSVAPGQGNTEAFF.